These T cell receptor beta chains were read from a single sample in a study of T-cell memory formation after mild COVID-19. Using its own MiXCR run on the 5' RACE reads, TCRdb lists one record per CDR3 protein. Of roughly 160,000 distinct CDR3 sequences detected, 11% appear once; the ten largest clones hold more than 3.5%. What was sequenced was PBMCs or a T cell subset sorted from them (not recorded which). The receptor set was obtained from a man aged 18 to 35 who had mild COVID-19 (a few samples of this study predate the infection). Cell type and time point are not known. Each CDR3 is given with its conserved first and last residue. Fields, in order: CDR3 DNA, CDR3 protein, D gene, V gene, J gene, clone size. D genes are given only for firm matches. Expanded clones are given a class, and other clones once, few, many or no size at all.

CDR3nt: TGTGCCAGCAGCCCCGTCGGGGGACCATCCTACAATGAGCAGTTCTTC; CDR3aa: CASSPVGGPSYNEQFF; d_gene: .; v_gene: TRBV7-9; j_gene: TRBJ2-1; abundance: few
CDR3nt: TGTGCCAGCAGAGAGATGGGCGGCTATACCTTC; CDR3aa: CASREMGGYTF; d_gene: .; v_gene: TRBV5-6; j_gene: TRBJ1-2; abundance: .
CDR3nt: TGTGCCAGCAGCTTACCGCAGAGCTCCTACAATGAGCAGTTCTTC; CDR3aa: CASSLPQSSYNEQFF; d_gene: .; v_gene: TRBV7-9; j_gene: TRBJ2-1; abundance: few
CDR3nt: TGTGCCAGCAGCCACCCCAGGACTAGCACAGATACGCAGTATTTT; CDR3aa: CASSHPRTSTDTQYF; d_gene: .; v_gene: TRBV4-2; j_gene: TRBJ2-3; abundance: .
CDR3nt: TGCAGTGCTAGGGACCAGTCGGGCACTGAAGCTTTCTTT; CDR3aa: CSARDQSGTEAFF; d_gene: .; v_gene: TRBV20-1; j_gene: TRBJ1-1; abundance: .
CDR3nt: TGTGCCAGCAGACTCGGACAGGGAAGGCGGGAGCTGTTTTTT; CDR3aa: CASRLGQGRRELFF; d_gene: TRBD1; v_gene: TRBV12-3/TRBV12-4; j_gene: TRBJ2-2; abundance: .
CDR3nt: TGCGCCAGCAGCTTGGATTTGGGGTCTGGCTACACCTTC; CDR3aa: CASSLDLGSGYTF; d_gene: .; v_gene: TRBV5-1; j_gene: TRBJ1-2; abundance: few
CDR3nt: TGCGCCAGCAGCACACGGACAGGGACCTCCTACGAGCAGTACTTC; CDR3aa: CASSTRTGTSYEQYF; d_gene: TRBD1; v_gene: TRBV5-1; j_gene: TRBJ2-7; abundance: many
CDR3nt: TGCGCCAGCAGCTTCACAGGGGGCTATCAGGAGACCCAGTACTTC; CDR3aa: CASSFTGGYQETQYF; d_gene: TRBD1; v_gene: TRBV5-1; j_gene: TRBJ2-5; abundance: few
CDR3nt: TGTGCCAGCAGAATTACTAGCGGGGGGTTTTCCTACAATGAGCAGTTCTTC; CDR3aa: CASRITSGGFSYNEQFF; d_gene: TRBD2; v_gene: TRBV2; j_gene: TRBJ2-1; abundance: few
CDR3nt: TGCAGTGCTAGACAGGGACGGAGGGAGAACACTGAAGCTTTCTTT; CDR3aa: CSARQGRRENTEAFF; d_gene: .; v_gene: TRBV20-1; j_gene: TRBJ1-1; abundance: .
CDR3nt: TGCGCCAGCAGGGGGGACAGCTCTGGAAACACCATATATTTT; CDR3aa: CASRGDSSGNTIYF; d_gene: TRBD1; v_gene: TRBV5-1; j_gene: TRBJ1-3; abundance: .
CDR3nt: TGTGCCAGCATGACGGACAGGGGGCGGACCGGGGAGCTGTTTTTT; CDR3aa: CASMTDRGRTGELFF; d_gene: TRBD1; v_gene: TRBV2; j_gene: TRBJ2-2; abundance: .
CDR3nt: TGTGCCAGCAGCTTTAACAGGGGGTCTCAACAAGAGACCCAGTACTTC; CDR3aa: CASSFNRGSQQETQYF; d_gene: TRBD1; v_gene: TRBV7-6; j_gene: TRBJ2-5; abundance: many
CDR3nt: TGTGCCACCAACGGTCCTGGGGGAAACACTGAAGCTTTCTTT; CDR3aa: CATNGPGGNTEAFF; d_gene: .; v_gene: TRBV10-3; j_gene: TRBJ1-1; abundance: .
CDR3nt: TGTGCCAGCAGCGCTCCTAGTAATGAAAAACTGTTTTTT; CDR3aa: CASSAPSNEKLFF; d_gene: .; v_gene: TRBV9; j_gene: TRBJ1-4; abundance: .
CDR3nt: TGCAGTGCTGGATACAGGGGGCGGGAGACCCAGTACTTC; CDR3aa: CSAGYRGRETQYF; d_gene: TRBD1; v_gene: TRBV20-1; j_gene: TRBJ2-5; abundance: .
CDR3nt: TGCAGTGCTAGGAGACTAGCGGGAGAAGTTGGGGAGCAGTACTTC; CDR3aa: CSARRLAGEVGEQYF; d_gene: TRBD2; v_gene: TRBV20-1; j_gene: TRBJ2-7; abundance: once
CDR3nt: TGTGCCAGCAGCCCCAAGACAGGGGGGGGAACTGAAGCTTTCTTT; CDR3aa: CASSPKTGGGTEAFF; d_gene: TRBD1; v_gene: TRBV7-9; j_gene: TRBJ1-1; abundance: once
CDR3nt: TGTGCCAGCAGCCAAGATCGGGCGTCCGCTGAAGCTTTCTTT; CDR3aa: CASSQDRASAEAFF; d_gene: .; v_gene: TRBV4-2; j_gene: TRBJ1-1; abundance: .
CDR3nt: TGTGCCAGCAGCTTAGAAATCCCGGGACAGGCGAATGAAAAACTGTTTTTT; CDR3aa: CASSLEIPGQANEKLFF; d_gene: TRBD1; v_gene: TRBV7-2; j_gene: TRBJ1-4; abundance: few
CDR3nt: TGCAGTGCTACAGGCAGGGTAGAGACTTCACCCCTCCACTTT; CDR3aa: CSATGRVETSPLHF; d_gene: .; v_gene: TRBV20-1; j_gene: TRBJ1-6; abundance: .
CDR3nt: TGCGCCAGCAGCCAACGCGCGGGGGGATATGGCTACACCTTC; CDR3aa: CASSQRAGGYGYTF; d_gene: .; v_gene: TRBV4-1; j_gene: TRBJ1-2; abundance: few
CDR3nt: TGTGCCAGCAGCACAAAGAGGGGACGGCTGCAGCCCCAGCATTTT; CDR3aa: CASSTKRGRLQPQHF; d_gene: .; v_gene: TRBV21-1; j_gene: TRBJ1-5; abundance: .
CDR3nt: TGTGCCAGCAGTTTATGGGCAGACACACAAGAGACCCAGTACTTC; CDR3aa: CASSLWADTQETQYF; d_gene: .; v_gene: TRBV12-3/TRBV12-4; j_gene: TRBJ2-5; abundance: .
CDR3nt: TGTGCCAGCAGCTTAGGAGGTCTGGGGAGGCACATGAACACTGAAGCTTTCTTT; CDR3aa: CASSLGGLGRHMNTEAFF; d_gene: .; v_gene: TRBV7-8; j_gene: TRBJ1-1; abundance: .
CDR3nt: TGTGCCAGCACTAAACTGGATACGCAGTATTTT; CDR3aa: CASTKLDTQYF; d_gene: .; v_gene: TRBV6-6; j_gene: TRBJ2-3; abundance: many